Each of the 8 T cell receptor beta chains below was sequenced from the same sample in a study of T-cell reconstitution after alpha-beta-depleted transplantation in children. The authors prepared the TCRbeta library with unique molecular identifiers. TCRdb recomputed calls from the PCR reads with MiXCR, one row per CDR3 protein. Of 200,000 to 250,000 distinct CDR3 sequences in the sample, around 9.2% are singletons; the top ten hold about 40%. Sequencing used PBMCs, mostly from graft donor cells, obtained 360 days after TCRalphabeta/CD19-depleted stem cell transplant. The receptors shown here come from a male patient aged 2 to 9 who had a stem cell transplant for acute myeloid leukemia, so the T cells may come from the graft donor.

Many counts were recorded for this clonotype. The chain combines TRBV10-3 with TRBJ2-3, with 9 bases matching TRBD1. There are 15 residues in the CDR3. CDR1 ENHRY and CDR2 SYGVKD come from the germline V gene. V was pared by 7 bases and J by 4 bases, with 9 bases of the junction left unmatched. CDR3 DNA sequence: TGTGCCATCAACTTTGACAGGGGGATCCCAGATACGCAGTATTTT. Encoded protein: CAINFDRGIPDTQYF.

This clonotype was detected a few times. CDR3 bases: TGCAGTGCGCCCCGGGAACTAAACTATGGCTACACCTTC. It encodes CSAPRELNYGYTF. The chain has TRBV20-1 and TRBJ1-2; the D is unclear. The CDR3 contains 13 residues. Germline V gene sequence: CDR1 DFQATT, CDR2 SNEGSKA (reference sequence). V was trimmed by 6 bases and J by 2 bases, leaving 13 bases between them.

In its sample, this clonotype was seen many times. CDR3 in DNA: TGCGCCAGCAGCTCGAACAGGGGGCTCGGCACAGATACGCAGTATTTT. Protein: CASSSNRGLGTDTQYF. The chain combines TRBV5-1 with TRBJ2-3; TRBD1 agrees at 9 bases. Germline CDR1 SGHRS, CDR2 YFSETQ. The CDR3 runs to 16 residues. Trimming took 3 bases from V and 1 from J; bases not matched to a gene: 6.

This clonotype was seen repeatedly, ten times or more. CDR3 amino acids: CASSFGGGTDTQYF. CDR3 nucleotides: TGTGCCAGCAGTTTCGGGGGGGGCACAGATACGCAGTATTTT. This sequence joins TRBV12-3 or TRBV12-4 and TRBJ2-3, with 8 nucleotides matching TRBD2. The CDR3 consists of 14 residues. V lost 3 bases and J lost 1; bases outside the gene matches: 0.

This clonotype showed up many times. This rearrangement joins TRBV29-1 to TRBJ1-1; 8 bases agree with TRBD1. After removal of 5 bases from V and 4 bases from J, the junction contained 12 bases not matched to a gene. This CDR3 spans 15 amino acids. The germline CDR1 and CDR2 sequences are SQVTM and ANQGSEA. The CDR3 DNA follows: TGCAGCGTTTGGGTCCCATTTGACAGGGGCACTGAAGCTTTCTTT. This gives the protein CSVWVPFDRGTEAFF.

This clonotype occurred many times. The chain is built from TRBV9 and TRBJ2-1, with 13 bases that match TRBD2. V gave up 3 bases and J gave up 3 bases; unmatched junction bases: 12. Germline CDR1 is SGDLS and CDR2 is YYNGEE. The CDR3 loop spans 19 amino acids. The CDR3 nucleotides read TGTGCCAGCAGCGAGACCGGGACTAGCGGGAAGAATAACTACAATGAGCAGTTCTTC. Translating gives CASSETGTSGKNNYNEQFF.

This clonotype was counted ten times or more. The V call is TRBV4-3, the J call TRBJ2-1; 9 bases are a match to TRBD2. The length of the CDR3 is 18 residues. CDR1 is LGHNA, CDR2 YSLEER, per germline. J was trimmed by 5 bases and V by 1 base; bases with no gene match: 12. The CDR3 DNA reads TGCGCCAGCAGCCAAGTTGGTAGCAGCGGGAGGCAGAACAATGAGCAGTTCTTC. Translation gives CASSQVGSSGRQNNEQFF.

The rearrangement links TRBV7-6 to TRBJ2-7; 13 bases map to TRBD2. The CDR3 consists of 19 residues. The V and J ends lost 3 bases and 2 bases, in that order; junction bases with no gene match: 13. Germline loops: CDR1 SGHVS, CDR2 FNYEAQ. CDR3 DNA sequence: TGTGCCAGCAGCTTCGATCCAAAACTAGCGGGAGGGTCCCCCTACGAGCAGTACTTC. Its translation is CASSFDPKLAGGSPYEQYF.